The 27 T cell receptor beta chains in this list originate from one sample, sequenced in a study of T cell responses to AZD1222 COVID-19 vaccine. Repertoires were generated with immunoSEQ multiplex PCR, while TCRdb's copy carries only in-frame clones and drops some. Among 150,000 to 180,000 clones listed, 70% to 90% were seen once. Sequences were derived from peripheral blood, sampled on day 0 of MenACWY control vaccination. The receptor source for this set is an adult in good health.

This chain uses TRBV12-5 with TRBJ2-2; D uncertain. V gave up 0 bases and J gave up 8 bases, with 4 bases separating them. Germline V gene sequence: CDR1 LGHNT, CDR2 FRNRAP. This CDR3 region has 12 residues. For the CDR3, the DNA is TGTGCTAGTGGTTTGGTGGTAGGGGAGCTGTTTTTT. Translating it yields CASGLVVGELFF.

This clone has just a few counts. V is TRBV4-3 and J is TRBJ2-7; TRBD2 matches at 7 bases. CDR3 size: 14 residues. The junction had 2 bases not matched to a gene; V was cut back by 1 base and J by 2 bases. CDR1 is LGHNA and CDR2 is YSLEER in the germline V gene. The CDR3 DNA follows: TGCGCCAGCAGCCAAGGTGGGGGGGCCTACGAGCAGTACTTC. It codes for CASSQGGGAYEQYF.

The chain recombines TRBV5-1 with TRBJ1-1, with 7 bases identical to TRBD1. V gave up 2 bases and J gave up 2 bases; unmatched junction bases: 6. The CDR3 spans 15 residues. Germline V gives CDR1 SGHRS, CDR2 YFSETQ. CDR3 sequence: CASSFQTGPNTEAFF. The CDR3 DNA reads TGCGCCAGCAGCTTCCAGACAGGGCCCAACACTGAAGCTTTCTTT.

The chain joins TRBV18 to TRBJ2-7; D gene uncertain. Germline V gene sequence: CDR1 KGHSH, CDR2 LQKENI. This CDR3 comprises 16 residues. V was clipped by 2 bases and J by 0 bases, with 14 bases between them. The CDR3 sequence is CASSPFRVEYSYEQYF. In nucleotides, the CDR3 is TGTGCCAGCTCACCATTCCGGGTGGAGTACTCCTACGAGCAGTACTTC.

The chain is built from TRBV3-1 (or the pseudogene TRBV3-2) and TRBJ1-2; a weak D match, TRBD1 (5 bases). Looked up from germline, CDR1 is LGHDT and CDR2 is YNNKEL (reference sequence). The CDR3 is made up of 17 amino acids. The germline V and J ends were trimmed by 4 bases and 1 base, with 19 bases remaining between them. The CDR3 loop reads CASSLWRGSGLNYGYTF. The CDR3 DNA follows: TGTGCCAGCAGCCTGTGGAGGGGTTCGGGGCTTAACTATGGCTACACCTTC.

This clone appeared a few times. The V and J genes are TRBV28 and TRBJ2-7, with TRBD1 matching 9 bases. The CDR3 length is 14 residues. The germline CDR1 and CDR2 sequences are MDHEN and SYDVKM. V trimming: 4 bases; J trimming: 5 bases; junction bases outside the gene matches: 6. CDR3 nucleotides: TGTGCCAGCAGTTCCCGGACAGGGGTCCACGAGCAGTACGTC. It specifies CASSSRTGVHEQYV.

V gene TRBV5-1 combines with J gene TRBJ2-2, with TRBD2 as a possible D gene (5 bases). The CDR3 is made up of 15 amino acids. Germline CDR1 reads SGHRS; CDR2 reads YFSETQ. V was trimmed by 2 bases and J by 2 bases, leaving 10 bases between them. The CDR3 bases are TGCGCCAGCAGCTTACGGGGAAGTAACACCGGGGAGCTGTTTTTT. Its protein product is CASSLRGSNTGELFF. Using reference TRBV5-1 and TRBJ2-2 for the parts outside the CDR3, the full variable domain is KAGVTQTPRYLIKTRGQQVTLSCSPISGHRSVSWYQQTPGQGLQFLFEYFSETQRNKGNFPGRFSGRQFSNSRSEMNVSTLELGDSALYLCASSLRGSNTGELFFGEGSRLTVL.

The V and J genes are TRBV19 and TRBJ2-1; D is uncertain. CDR1 is LNHDA, CDR2 SQIVND, per germline (reference sequence). The CDR3 is 16 residues long. Trimming pared 5 bases from V and 1 base from J, leaving 15 bases between. The CDR3 DNA sequence: TGTGCCAGTAGTGCTCGATTAGGGTGGTCCTACAATGAGCAGTTCTTC. Protein: CASSARLGWSYNEQFF.

The V and J genes are TRBV7-2 and TRBJ1-6; 7 nucleotides match TRBD1. The ends lost 7 bases at V and 7 bases at J; junction bases unmatched: 4. The V gene's germline CDR1 is SGHTA and CDR2 FQGNSA. The CDR3 extends over 13 amino acids. The CDR3 sequence is CASTAQGNSPLHF. In DNA form, the CDR3 reads TGTGCCAGCACTGCACAGGGGAATTCACCCCTCCACTTT. The full variable domain, with the rest looked up from reference TRBV7-2 and TRBJ1-6, is GAGVSQSPSNKVTEKGKDVELRCDPISGHTALYWYRQSLGQGLEFLIYFQGNSAPDKSGLPSDRFSAERTGGSVSTLTIQRTQQEDSAVYLCASTAQGNSPLHFGNGTRLTVT.

The chain carries TRBV9 and TRBJ2-1; unclear D gene. Germline loops: CDR1 SGDLS, CDR2 YYNGEE. The CDR3 contains 15 residues. Trimming left V 1 base short and J 3 bases short, with 11 bases between. The CDR3 protein is CASSVWAGDYNEQFF. CDR3 nucleotides: TGTGCCAGCAGCGTATGGGCAGGAGACTACAATGAGCAGTTCTTC.

V gene TRBV6-5 combines with J gene TRBJ1-2; the match to TRBD1 covers 8 bases. CDR3 length: 16 residues. Trimming took 0 bases from V and 4 from J; bases not matched to a gene: 7. Looked up from germline, CDR1 is MNHEY and CDR2 is SVGAGI. The CDR3 bases are TGTGCCAGCAGTTACTCGACAGGGGAAGTAGGCTATGGCTACACCTTC. Amino acids: CASSYSTGEVGYGYTF.

J is TRBJ2-7 and V is TRBV29-1, with TRBD1 identical over 9 bases. Germline loops: CDR1 SQVTM, CDR2 ANQGSEA. The CDR3 consists of 11 residues. V gave up 0 bases and J gave up 13 bases; unmatched junction bases: 4. This CDR3 reads CSVEDGTGSYF. The CDR3 DNA reads TGCAGCGTTGAAGATGGGACAGGGAGTTACTTC.

V usage is TRBV6-2 or TRBV6-3 and J usage is TRBJ2-5; 7 positions match TRBD2. J lost 2 bases, V lost 0 bases, and 9 bases had no gene match. The CDR3 is 17 residues long. Germline loops: CDR1 MNHEY, CDR2 SVGEGT. The CDR3 DNA follows: TGTGCCAGCAGTTACTCGTCGGCTAGCGGAAGACAAGAGACCCAGTACTTC. Its protein is CASSYSSASGRQETQYF.

V and J are TRBV28 and TRBJ2-7; no clear D. V gave up 6 bases and J gave up 0 bases, with 9 bases separating them. CDR1 is MDHEN and CDR2 is SYDVKM in the germline V gene. The CDR3 covers 13 residues. CDR3 DNA: TGTGCCAGCAGCCGCGACAACTCCTACGAGCAGTACGTC. This codes for CASSRDNSYEQYV.

V gene TRBV12-3 or TRBV12-4 combines with J gene TRBJ2-5; D tentatively fits TRBD1 or TRBD2 (5 bases each). This CDR3 has 13 residues. V was clipped by 6 bases and J by 1 base, with 9 bases between them. The CDR3 spells CASSLGTQETQYF. For the CDR3, the DNA is TGTGCCAGCAGCCTTGGGACCCAAGAGACCCAGTACTTC.

This chain uses TRBV6-5 with TRBJ1-4; D is uncertain. CDR3 length: 13 residues. V lost 6 bases to trimming and J lost 8 bases, with 13 bases between them. Germline CDR1 reads MNHEY; CDR2 reads SVGAGI. The CDR3 nucleotides are TGTGCCAGCAGGCCCGGGCCTACCGAAAAACTGTTTTTT. Translating gives CASRPGPTEKLFF.

V usage is TRBV7-9 and J usage is TRBJ2-7; D may be TRBD2 (5 bases). The length of the CDR3 is 14 residues. The V gene's germline CDR1 is SEHNR and CDR2 FQNEAQ (reference sequence). Trimming took off 0 bases at V and 5 bases at J, with 11 bases between the two ends. The CDR3: CASSLALEGNEQYF. DNA for the CDR3: TGTGCCAGCAGCTTAGCGTTAGAGGGAAACGAGCAGTACTTC. Variable domain in full (rest from reference TRBV7-9 and TRBJ2-7): DTGVSQNPRHKITKRGQNVTFRCDPISEHNRLYWYRQTLGQGPEFLTYFQNEAQLEKSRLLSDRFSAERPKGSFSTLEIQRTEQGDSAMYLCASSLALEGNEQYFGPGTRLTVT.

This clone was seen a single time. The CDR3 spells CASSLDGATNEKLFF. The CDR3 DNA sequence: TGCGCCAGCAGCCTCGACGGGGCAACTAATGAAAAACTGTTTTTT. This chain connects TRBV5-1 to TRBJ1-4; D not certain. V lost 4 bases to trimming and J lost 0 bases, with 10 bases between them. Germline lookup yields CDR1 SGHRS and CDR2 YFSETQ. The CDR3 has 15 residues.

The chain carries TRBV7-2 and TRBJ1-3; 7 bases fit TRBD1. The V gene's germline CDR1 is SGHTA and CDR2 FQGNSA. The CDR3 is 16 residues long. Unmatched junction bases numbered 4, after V lost 2 bases and J lost 0 bases. The CDR3 spells CASSLWAGGSGNTIYF. CDR3 DNA: TGTGCCAGCAGCTTATGGGCAGGGGGCTCTGGAAACACCATATATTTT.

The rearrangement uses TRBV27 and TRBJ1-4; D ambiguous. The germline gives CDR1 MNHEY, CDR2 SMNVEV (reference sequence). CDR3 size: 15 residues. Trimming took off 3 bases at V and 1 base at J, with 9 bases between the two ends. CDR3 nucleotide sequence: TGTGCCAGCAGTTTTAGTCGGGTAACTAATGAAAAACTGTTTTTT. As protein: CASSFSRVTNEKLFF.

V usage is TRBV5-1 and J usage is TRBJ2-5; TRBD2 agrees at 7 bases. This CDR3 is built from 14 residues. Germline V gives CDR1 SGHRS, CDR2 YFSETQ. The ends lost 1 base at V and 5 bases at J; junction bases unmatched: 5. CDR3 sequence: CASSLMGGGETQYF. The CDR3 DNA is TGCGCCAGCAGCTTGATGGGGGGAGGGGAGACCCAGTACTTC.

The chain joins TRBV7-9 to TRBJ1-3; a possible D gene is TRBD1 (6 bases). The germline CDR1 and CDR2 sequences are SEHNR and FQNEAQ (reference sequence). V lost 1 base and J 7 bases, leaving 14 bases between the germline ends. The CDR3 sequence is 15 residues long. CDR3 amino acids: CASSLGAGASNTIYF. Written as DNA, the CDR3 is TGTGCCAGCAGCTTAGGGGCAGGGGCTAGTAACACCATATATTTT.

This chain uses TRBV28 with TRBJ2-7; maybe TRBD1 (6 bases). The CDR3 is 15 residues long. CDR1 MDHEN and CDR2 SYDVKM come from the germline V gene. The germline V and J ends were trimmed by 4 bases and 2 bases, with 15 bases remaining between them. The CDR3 nucleotides are TGTGCCAGCAGTTCGCCAGGACAGACTACCTACGAGCAGTACGTC. It is translated as CASSSPGQTTYEQYV.

V gene TRBV29-1 combines with J gene TRBJ2-3; 10 bases are shared with TRBD1. In germline, CDR1 is SQVTM, CDR2 ANQGSEA. The CDR3 has 14 amino acids. V shed 7 bases and J 1 base; nucleotides not matched to a gene: 5. The CDR3 bases are TGCAGCGCAGACAGGGGGCATGGCACAGATACGCAGTATTTT. Amino acids: CSADRGHGTDTQYF.

The rearrangement joins TRBV30 to TRBJ2-5, with D possibly being TRBD1 or TRBD2 (6 bases each). V was clipped by 7 bases and J by 5 bases, with 20 bases between them. The germline V gene has CDR1 GTSNPN and CDR2 SVGIG (reference sequence). There are 14 residues in the CDR3. This CDR3 is CAYHGGARIETQYF. In DNA, the CDR3 is TGTGCCTACCACGGGGGCGCGCGTATTGAGACCCAGTACTTC.

CDR3 sequence (DNA): TGCAGCGTTGAAAATGGCGAGCAGTACTTC. Its translation is CSVENGEQYF. J is TRBJ2-7 and V is TRBV29-1; D unclear. The CDR3 totals 10 residues. Germline CDR1 reads SQVTM; CDR2 reads ANQGSEA. Trimming removed 2 bases at V and 6 bases at J, with 5 bases between.

The chain combines TRBV5-4 with TRBJ2-2; D remains unclear. Trimming cost V 1 base and J 7 bases, with 17 bases left between them. Germline V gene data show CDR1 as SGHNT and CDR2 as YYREEE (reference sequence). The CDR3 is 16 amino acids. The chain's CDR3 is CASSLFPSPQDGELFF. The CDR3 DNA is TGTGCCAGCAGCTTGTTTCCCTCCCCTCAGGACGGGGAGCTGTTTTTT.